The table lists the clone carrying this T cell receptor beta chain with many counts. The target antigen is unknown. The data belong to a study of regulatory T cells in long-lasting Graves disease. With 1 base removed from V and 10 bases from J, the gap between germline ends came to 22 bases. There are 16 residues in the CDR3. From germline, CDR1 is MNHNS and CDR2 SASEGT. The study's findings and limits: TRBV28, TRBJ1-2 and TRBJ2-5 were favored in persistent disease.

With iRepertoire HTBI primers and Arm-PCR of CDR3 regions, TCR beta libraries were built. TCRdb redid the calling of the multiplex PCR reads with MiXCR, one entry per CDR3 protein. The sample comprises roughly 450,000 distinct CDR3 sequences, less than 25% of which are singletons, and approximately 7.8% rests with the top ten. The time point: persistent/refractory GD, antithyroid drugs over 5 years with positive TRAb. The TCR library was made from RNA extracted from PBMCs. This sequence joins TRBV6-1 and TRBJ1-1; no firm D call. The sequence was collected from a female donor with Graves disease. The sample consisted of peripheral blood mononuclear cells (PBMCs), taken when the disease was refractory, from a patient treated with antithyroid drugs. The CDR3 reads CASSEDGREGLWGAFF. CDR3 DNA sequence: TGTGCCAGCAGTGAAGACGGTAGGGAGGGCCTATGGGGAGCTTTCTTT.